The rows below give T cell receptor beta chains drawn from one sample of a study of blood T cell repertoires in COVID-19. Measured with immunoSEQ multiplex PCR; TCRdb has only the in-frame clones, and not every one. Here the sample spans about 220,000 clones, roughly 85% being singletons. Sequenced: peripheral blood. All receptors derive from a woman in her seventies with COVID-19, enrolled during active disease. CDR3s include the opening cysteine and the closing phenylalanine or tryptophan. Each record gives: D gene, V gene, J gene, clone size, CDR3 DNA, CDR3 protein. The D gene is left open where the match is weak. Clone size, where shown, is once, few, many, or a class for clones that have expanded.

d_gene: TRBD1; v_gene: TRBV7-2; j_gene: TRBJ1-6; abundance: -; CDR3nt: TGTGCCAGCAGCCCCGCCGGGACAGGGGCGGGTAATTCACCCCTCCACTTT; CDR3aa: CASSPAGTGAGNSPLHF
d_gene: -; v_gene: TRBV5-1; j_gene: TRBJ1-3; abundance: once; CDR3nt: TGCGCCAGCACCCCCGATGGGGGACTTAGAAACACCATATATTTT; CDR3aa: CASTPDGGLRNTIYF
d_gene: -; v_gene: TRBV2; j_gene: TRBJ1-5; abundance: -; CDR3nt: TGTGCCAGCAGCAGTACAGAATATAGCAATCAGCCCCAGCATTTT; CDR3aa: CASSSTEYSNQPQHF
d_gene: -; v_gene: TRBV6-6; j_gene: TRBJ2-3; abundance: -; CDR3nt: TGTGCCAGCAGTATCCAGGGTCCCACAGATACGCAGTATTTT; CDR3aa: CASSIQGPTDTQYF
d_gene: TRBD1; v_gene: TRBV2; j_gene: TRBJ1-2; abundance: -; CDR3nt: TGTGCCAGCAGTGGGTTCGGGACAGCTTATGGCTACACCTTC; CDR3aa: CASSGFGTAYGYTF
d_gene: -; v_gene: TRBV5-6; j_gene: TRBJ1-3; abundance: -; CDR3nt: TGTGCCAGCAGCTTGGAGCTCGGGGAGACGGGAAACACCATATATTTT; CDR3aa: CASSLELGETGNTIYF
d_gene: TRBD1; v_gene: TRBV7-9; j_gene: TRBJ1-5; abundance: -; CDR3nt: TGTGCCAGCAGCTTAGGTCCGGGACAGGGGGAAAATCAGCCCCAGCATTTT; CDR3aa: CASSLGPGQGENQPQHF
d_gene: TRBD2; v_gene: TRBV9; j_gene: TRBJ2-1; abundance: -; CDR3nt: TGTGCCAGCAGCGGCCTAGCGGGGAGCTCCTACAATGAGCAGTTCTTC; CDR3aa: CASSGLAGSSYNEQFF
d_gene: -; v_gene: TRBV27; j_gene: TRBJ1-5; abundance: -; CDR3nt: TGTGCCAGCAGTTTGACAGTCGGCAATCAGCCCCAGCATTTT; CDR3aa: CASSLTVGNQPQHF
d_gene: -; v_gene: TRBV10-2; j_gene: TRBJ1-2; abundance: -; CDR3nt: TGCGCCAGCACCATGTGGCTGGCGGATGGCTACACCTTC; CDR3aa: CASTMWLADGYTF
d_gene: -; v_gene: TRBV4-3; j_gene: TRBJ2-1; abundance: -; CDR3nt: TGCGCCAGCAGCCAAGCCCTAAACAATGAGCAGTTCTTC; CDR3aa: CASSQALNNEQFF
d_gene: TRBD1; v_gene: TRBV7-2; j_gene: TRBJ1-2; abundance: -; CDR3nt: TGTGCCAGCCGTAATGACAGGGAGTTGGGCGGCTACACCTTC; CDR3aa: CASRNDRELGGYTF
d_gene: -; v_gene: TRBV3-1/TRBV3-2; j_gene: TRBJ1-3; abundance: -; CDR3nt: TGTGCCAGCAGCCAAGTAGTTGGCTCTGGAAACACCATATATTTT; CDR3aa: CASSQVVGSGNTIYF
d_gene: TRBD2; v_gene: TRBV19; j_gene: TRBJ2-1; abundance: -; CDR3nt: TGTGCCAGTAGTGTAGCGGGGGGGAACAATGAGCAGTTCTTC; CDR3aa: CASSVAGGNNEQFF
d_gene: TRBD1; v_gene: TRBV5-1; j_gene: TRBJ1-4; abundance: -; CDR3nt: TGCGCCAGCAGCTTGAACAGGGGGGGTAATGAAAAACTGTTTTTT; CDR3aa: CASSLNRGGNEKLFF
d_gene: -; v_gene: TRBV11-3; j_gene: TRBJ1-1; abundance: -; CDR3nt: TGTGCCAGCAGCTTAGAGTGGCAAGGAGGCACTGAAGCTTTCTTT; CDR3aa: CASSLEWQGGTEAFF
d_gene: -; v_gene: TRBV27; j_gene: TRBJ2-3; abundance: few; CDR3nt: TGTGCCAGCAGTTTGAGGCGGGACAGCACAGATACGCAGTATTTT; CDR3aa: CASSLRRDSTDTQYF
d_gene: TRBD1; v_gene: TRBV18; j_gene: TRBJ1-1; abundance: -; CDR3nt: TGTGCCAGCTCACCACGTGACAGGGATCGTGAAGCTTTCTTT; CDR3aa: CASSPRDRDREAFF
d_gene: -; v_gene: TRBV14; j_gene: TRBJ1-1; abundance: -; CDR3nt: TGTGCCAGCAGCCCGACAGAAAAGAACACTGAAGCTTTCTTT; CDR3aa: CASSPTEKNTEAFF
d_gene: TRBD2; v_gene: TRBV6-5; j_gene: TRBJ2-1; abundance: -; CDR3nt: TGTGCCAGCAGTCACCTGGTAGCGGGAGGGCGTGAGCAGTTCTTC; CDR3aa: CASSHLVAGGREQFF
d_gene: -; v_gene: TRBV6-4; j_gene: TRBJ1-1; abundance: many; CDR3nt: TGTGCCAGCAGTGACTCGCGGGGAGAAGCTTTCTTT; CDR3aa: CASSDSRGEAFF
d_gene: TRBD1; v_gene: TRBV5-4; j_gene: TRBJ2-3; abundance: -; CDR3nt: TGTGCCAGCAGCTCGACAGGGTCCCCGGTCGGGGAAGTGCAGTATTTT; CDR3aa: CASSSTGSPVGEVQYF
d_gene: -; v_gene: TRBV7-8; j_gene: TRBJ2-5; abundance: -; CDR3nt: TGTGCCAGCAGCTTTTCGTTGGAGACCCAGTACTTC; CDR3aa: CASSFSLETQYF
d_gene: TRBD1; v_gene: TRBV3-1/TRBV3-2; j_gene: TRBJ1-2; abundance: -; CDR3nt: TGTGCCAGCAGCCAAGATGGGGGACAGTGGTATGGCTACACCTTC; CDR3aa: CASSQDGGQWYGYTF
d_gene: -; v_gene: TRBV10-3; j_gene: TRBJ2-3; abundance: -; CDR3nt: TGTGCCATCAGTGAGTGGGCGGGTGGTGCGCAGTATTTT; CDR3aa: CAISEWAGGAQYF
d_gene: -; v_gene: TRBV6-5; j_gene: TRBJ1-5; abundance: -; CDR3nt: TGTGCCAGCAGCCGCGACAGGTTAAATCAGCCCCAGCATTTT; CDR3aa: CASSRDRLNQPQHF
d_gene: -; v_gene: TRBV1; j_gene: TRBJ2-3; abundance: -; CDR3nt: TGCACCAGCAGCCACCCACTAGCGGAAGGCACAGATACGCAGTATTTT; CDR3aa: CTSSHPLAEGTDTQYF
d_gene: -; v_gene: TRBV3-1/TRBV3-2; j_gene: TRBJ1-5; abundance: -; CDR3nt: TGTGCCAGCAGCCAAGCTGAGCAGCCCCAGCATTTT; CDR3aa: CASSQAEQPQHF
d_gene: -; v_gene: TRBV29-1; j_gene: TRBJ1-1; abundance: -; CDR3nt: TGCAGCTTTGAGGGCGTCAGGAACACTGAAGCTTTCTTT; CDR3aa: CSFEGVRNTEAFF
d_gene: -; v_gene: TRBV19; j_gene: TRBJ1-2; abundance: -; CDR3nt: TGTGCCAGTAATATGCAATCGGGGAATATCTATGGCTACACCTTC; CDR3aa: CASNMQSGNIYGYTF
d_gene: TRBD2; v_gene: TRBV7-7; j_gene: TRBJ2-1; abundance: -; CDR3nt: TGTGCTAGCAGCTTACAGTGGGCGGGAGGTGTCGGGGAGCAGTTCTTC; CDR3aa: CASSLQWAGGVGEQFF
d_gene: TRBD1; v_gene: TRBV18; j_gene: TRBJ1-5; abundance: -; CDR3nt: TGTGCCAGCTCACCGATTAACAGGCGACAGGGGAGTCAGCCCCAGCATTTT; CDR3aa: CASSPINRRQGSQPQHF
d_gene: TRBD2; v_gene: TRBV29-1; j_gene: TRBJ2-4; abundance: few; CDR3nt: TGCAGCTCCCCTTGCGGGGGGCTTAACATTCAGTACTTC; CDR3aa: CSSPCGGLNIQYF
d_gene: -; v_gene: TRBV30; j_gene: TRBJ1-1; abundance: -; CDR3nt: TGTGCCGGATTAGACAGGCAGAACACTGAAGCTTTCTTT; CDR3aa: CAGLDRQNTEAFF
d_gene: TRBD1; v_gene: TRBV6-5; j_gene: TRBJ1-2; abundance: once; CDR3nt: TGTGCCAGCAGTTACACAACCGGGACAGGGAACGGCTACACCTTC; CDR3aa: CASSYTTGTGNGYTF
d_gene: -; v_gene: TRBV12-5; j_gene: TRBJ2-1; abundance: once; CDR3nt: TGTGCTAGTGGTTTGAGTGGGAGCTCCTACAATGAGCAGTTCTTC; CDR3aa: CASGLSGSSYNEQFF
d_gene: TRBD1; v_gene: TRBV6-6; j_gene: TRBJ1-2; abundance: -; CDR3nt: TGTGCCAGCAATACGCGACAGGGCGCGAACTATGGCTACACCTTC; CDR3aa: CASNTRQGANYGYTF
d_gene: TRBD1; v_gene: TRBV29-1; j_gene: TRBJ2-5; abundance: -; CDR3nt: TGCAGCGTTGAATGGCCCCGACAGGGTGGAGAGACCCAGTACTTC; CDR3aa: CSVEWPRQGGETQYF
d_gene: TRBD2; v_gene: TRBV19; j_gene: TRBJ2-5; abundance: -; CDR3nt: TGTGCCAGTAGTACCGGACTAGCGGGGGGCCAAGAGACCCAGTACTTC; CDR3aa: CASSTGLAGGQETQYF
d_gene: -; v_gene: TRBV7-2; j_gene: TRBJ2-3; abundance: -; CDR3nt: TGTGCCAGCAGCTTATCCCCCCCTAGCACAGATACGCAGTATTTT; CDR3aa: CASSLSPPSTDTQYF
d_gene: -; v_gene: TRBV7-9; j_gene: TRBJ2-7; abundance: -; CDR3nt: TGTGCCAGCAGCTCCTTACAGGACGAGCAGTACTTC; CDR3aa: CASSSLQDEQYF
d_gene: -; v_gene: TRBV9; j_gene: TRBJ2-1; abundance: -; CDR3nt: TGTGCCAGCAGCTCAGACGGGGGAGGGGGTTGGTCCTACAATGAGCAGTTCTTC; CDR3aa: CASSSDGGGGWSYNEQFF
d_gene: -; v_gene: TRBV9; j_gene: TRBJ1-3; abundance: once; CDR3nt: TGTGCCAGCAGCCCCCCCGGGAGCTCTGGAAACACCATATATTTT; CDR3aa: CASSPPGSSGNTIYF
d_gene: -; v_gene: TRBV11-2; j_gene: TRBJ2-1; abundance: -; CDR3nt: TGTGCCAGCAGCTTAGTATGGAGCTCCTACAATGAGCAGTTCTTC; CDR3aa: CASSLVWSSYNEQFF
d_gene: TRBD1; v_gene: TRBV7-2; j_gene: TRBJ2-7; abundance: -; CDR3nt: TGTGCCAGCAGCTTTGGACAGGGAAGAATCGCCGAGCAGTACTTC; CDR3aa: CASSFGQGRIAEQYF
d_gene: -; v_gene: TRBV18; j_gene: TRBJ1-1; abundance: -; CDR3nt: TGTGCCAGCTCACTCACGGAGCAGAACACTGAAGCTTTCTTT; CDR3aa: CASSLTEQNTEAFF
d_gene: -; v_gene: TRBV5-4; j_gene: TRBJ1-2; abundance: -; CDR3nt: TGTGCCAGCAGCTTGGACCGGGGATCGAACTATGGCTACACCTTC; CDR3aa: CASSLDRGSNYGYTF
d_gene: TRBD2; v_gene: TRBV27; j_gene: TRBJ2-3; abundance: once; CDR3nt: TGTGCCAGCAGTTTACCCGTAGCGGGAGAGCTCCTTACGCAGTATTTT; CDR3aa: CASSLPVAGELLTQYF
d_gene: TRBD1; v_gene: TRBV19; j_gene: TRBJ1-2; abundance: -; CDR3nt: TGTGCCAGTAGTATCACGGGACAGGGTGCTGGCTACACCTTC; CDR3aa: CASSITGQGAGYTF
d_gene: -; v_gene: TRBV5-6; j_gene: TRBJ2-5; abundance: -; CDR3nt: TGTGCCAGCAGCTTGGACGTAGGTGGGGGCCAGGGAGAGACCCAGTACTTC; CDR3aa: CASSLDVGGGQGETQYF
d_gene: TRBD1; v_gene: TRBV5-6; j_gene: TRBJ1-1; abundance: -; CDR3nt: TGTGCCAGCAGGGGGAGTGGGGACAGGGTGACTGAAGCTTTCTTT; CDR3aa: CASRGSGDRVTEAFF
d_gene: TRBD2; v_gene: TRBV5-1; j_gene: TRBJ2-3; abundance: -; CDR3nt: TGCGCCAGTCGACCCGCGGGGGTGGGGACAGATACGCAGTATTTT; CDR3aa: CASRPAGVGTDTQYF
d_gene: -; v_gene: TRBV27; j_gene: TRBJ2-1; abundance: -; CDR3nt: TGTGCCAGCAGTCGCGGCAGATACAATGAGCAGTTCTTC; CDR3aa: CASSRGRYNEQFF
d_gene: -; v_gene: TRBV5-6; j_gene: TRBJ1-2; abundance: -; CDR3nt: TGTGCCAGCAGCTTTACAGGGTTACGGGGCTACACCTTC; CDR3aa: CASSFTGLRGYTF
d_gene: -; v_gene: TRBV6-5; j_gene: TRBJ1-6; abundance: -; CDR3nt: TGTGCCAGCAGTCCACAGGGCGGCGGTTCATCCCTCCACTTT; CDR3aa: CASSPQGGGSSLHF
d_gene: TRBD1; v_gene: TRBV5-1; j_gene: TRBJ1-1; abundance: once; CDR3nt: TGCGCCAGCAGCTACCGGACAGGGTCCAATGAAGCTTTCTTT; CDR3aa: CASSYRTGSNEAFF
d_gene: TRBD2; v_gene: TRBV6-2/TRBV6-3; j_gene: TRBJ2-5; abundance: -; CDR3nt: TGTGCCAGCAGTTGGGCGGGGGGGAGAGAGACCCAGTACTTC; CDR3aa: CASSWAGGRETQYF
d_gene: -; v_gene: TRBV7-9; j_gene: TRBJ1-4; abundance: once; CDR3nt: TGTGCCAGCAGCTCCTTAGTCCCGGGACACGCAACTAATGAAAAACTGTTTTTT; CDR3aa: CASSSLVPGHATNEKLFF
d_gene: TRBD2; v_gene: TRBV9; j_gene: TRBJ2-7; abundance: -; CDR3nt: TGTGCCAGCAGCCTAGCGGGAGCCCCCCACGAGCAGTACTTC; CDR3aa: CASSLAGAPHEQYF